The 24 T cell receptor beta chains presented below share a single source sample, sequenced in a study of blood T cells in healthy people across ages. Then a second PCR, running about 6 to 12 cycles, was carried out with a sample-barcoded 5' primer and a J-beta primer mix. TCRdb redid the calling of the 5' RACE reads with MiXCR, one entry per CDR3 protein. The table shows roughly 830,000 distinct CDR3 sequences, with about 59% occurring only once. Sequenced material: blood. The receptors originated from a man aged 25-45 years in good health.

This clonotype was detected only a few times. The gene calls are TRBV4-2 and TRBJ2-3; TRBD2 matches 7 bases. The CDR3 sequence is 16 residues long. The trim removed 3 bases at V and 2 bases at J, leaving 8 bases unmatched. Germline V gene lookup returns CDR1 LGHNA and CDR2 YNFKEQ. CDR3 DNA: TGTGCCAGCAGCCAGGGCGGGGGAACCCCCACAGATACGCAGTATTTT. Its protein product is CASSQGGGTPTDTQYF.

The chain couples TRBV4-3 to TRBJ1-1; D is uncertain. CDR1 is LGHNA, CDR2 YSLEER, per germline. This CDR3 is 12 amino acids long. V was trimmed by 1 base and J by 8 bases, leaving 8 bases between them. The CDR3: CASSQAGGEAFF. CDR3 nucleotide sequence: TGCGCCAGCAGCCAAGCGGGCGGAGAAGCTTTCTTT.

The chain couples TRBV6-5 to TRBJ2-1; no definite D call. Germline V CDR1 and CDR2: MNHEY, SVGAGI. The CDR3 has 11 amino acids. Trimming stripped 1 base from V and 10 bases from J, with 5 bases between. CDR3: CASSYFGEQFF. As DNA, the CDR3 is TGTGCCAGCAGTTACTTCGGGGAGCAGTTCTTC.

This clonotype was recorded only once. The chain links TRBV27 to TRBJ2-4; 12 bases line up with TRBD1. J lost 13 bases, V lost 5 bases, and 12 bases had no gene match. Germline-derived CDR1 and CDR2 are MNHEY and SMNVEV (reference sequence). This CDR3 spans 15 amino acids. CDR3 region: CASSTPGQGAREQYF. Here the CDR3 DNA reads TGTGCCAGCAGTACGCCGGGACAGGGGGCTCGGGAGCAGTACTTC.

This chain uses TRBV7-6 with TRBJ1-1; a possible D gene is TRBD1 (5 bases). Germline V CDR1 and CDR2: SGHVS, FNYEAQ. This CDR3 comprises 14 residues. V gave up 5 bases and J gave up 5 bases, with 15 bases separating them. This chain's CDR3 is CASSVSQGETEAFF. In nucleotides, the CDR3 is TGTGCCAGCAGCGTTAGCCAGGGAGAAACTGAAGCTTTCTTT.

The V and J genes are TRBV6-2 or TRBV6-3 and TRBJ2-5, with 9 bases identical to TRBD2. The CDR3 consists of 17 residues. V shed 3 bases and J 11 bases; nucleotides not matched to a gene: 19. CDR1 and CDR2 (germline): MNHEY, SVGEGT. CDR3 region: CASSYGLAGLYFLEQYF. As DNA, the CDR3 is TGTGCCAGCAGTTATGGCCTAGCGGGGTTATATTTTTTGGAGCAGTACTTC.

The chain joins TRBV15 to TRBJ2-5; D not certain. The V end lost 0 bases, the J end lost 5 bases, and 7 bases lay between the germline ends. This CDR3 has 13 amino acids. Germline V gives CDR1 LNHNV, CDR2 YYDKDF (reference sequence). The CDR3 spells CATSREEHETQYF. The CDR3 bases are TGTGCCACCAGCAGAGAAGAGCATGAGACCCAGTACTTC.

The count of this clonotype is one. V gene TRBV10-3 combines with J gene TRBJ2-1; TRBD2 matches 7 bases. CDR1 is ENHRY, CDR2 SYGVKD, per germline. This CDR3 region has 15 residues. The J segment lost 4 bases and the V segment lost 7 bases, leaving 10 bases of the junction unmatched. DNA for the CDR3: TGTGCCATCAATAAGCGGGGTTCGGGGTACAATGAGCAGTTCTTC. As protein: CAINKRGSGYNEQFF.

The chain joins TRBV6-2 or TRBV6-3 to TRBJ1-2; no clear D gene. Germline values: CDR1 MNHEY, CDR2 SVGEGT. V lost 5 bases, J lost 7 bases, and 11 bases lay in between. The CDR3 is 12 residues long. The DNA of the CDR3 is TGTGCCAGCAGTACCCCAGGAGGTGGCTACACCTTC. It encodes CASSTPGGGYTF.

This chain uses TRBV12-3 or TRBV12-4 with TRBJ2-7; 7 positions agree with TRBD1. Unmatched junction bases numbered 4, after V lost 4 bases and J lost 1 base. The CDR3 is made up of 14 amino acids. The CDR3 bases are TGTGCCAGCAGTTGGGACAGTTCGTCCTACGAGCAGTACTTC. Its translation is CASSWDSSSYEQYF.

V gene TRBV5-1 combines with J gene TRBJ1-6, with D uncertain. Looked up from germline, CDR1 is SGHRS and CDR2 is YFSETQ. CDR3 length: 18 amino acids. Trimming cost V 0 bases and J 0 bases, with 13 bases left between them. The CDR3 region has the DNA TGCGCCAGCAGCTTGGTACCGCAGCTTAGCTCCTATAATTCACCCCTCCACTTT. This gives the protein CASSLVPQLSSYNSPLHF.

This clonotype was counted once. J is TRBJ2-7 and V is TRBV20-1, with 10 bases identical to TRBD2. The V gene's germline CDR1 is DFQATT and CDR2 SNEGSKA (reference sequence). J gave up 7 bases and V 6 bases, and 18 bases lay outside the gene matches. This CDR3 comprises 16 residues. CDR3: CSARGLGAGGWQEQYF. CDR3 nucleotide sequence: TGCAGTGCCCGAGGCCTGGGAGCGGGGGGGTGGCAGGAGCAGTACTTC.

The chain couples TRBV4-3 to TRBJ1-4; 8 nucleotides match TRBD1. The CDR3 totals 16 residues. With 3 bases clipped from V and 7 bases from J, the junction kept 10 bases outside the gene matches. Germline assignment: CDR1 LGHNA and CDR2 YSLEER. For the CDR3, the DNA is TGCGCCAGCAGCCATGGGGGTGGGGACAGGATTGAAAAACTGTTTTTT. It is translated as CASSHGGGDRIEKLFF.

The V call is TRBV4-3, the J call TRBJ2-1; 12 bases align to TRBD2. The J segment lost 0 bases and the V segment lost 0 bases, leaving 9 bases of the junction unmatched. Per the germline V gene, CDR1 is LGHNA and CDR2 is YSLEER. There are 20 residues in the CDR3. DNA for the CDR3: TGCGCCAGCAGCCAAGATACTAGCGGGGGGTCCATCAGCTCCTACAATGAGCAGTTCTTC. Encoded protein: CASSQDTSGGSISSYNEQFF.

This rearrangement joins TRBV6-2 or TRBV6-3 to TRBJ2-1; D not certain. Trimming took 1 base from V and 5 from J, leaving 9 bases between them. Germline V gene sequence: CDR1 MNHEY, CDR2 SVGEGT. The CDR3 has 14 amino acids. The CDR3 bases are TGTGCCAGCAGTTACTTTTCCGGTCACAATGAGCAGTTCTTC. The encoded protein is CASSYFSGHNEQFF.

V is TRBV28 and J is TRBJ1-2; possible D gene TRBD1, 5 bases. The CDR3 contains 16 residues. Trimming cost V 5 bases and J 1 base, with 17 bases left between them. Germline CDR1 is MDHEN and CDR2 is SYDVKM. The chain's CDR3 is CASSPMRGAFNYGYTF. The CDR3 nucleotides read TGTGCCAGCAGTCCCATGAGAGGGGCTTTTAACTATGGCTACACCTTC.

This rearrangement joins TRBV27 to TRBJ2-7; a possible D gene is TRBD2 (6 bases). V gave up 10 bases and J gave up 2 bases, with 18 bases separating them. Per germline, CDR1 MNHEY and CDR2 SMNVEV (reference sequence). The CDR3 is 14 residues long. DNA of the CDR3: TGTGCCATCGGCGGGCGGGGTCGAGCCTACGAGCAGTACTTC. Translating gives CAIGGRGRAYEQYF.

The CDR3 DNA sequence: TGTGCCAGCAGTGGAGAGGGGGGGCCCAATGAGCAGTTCTTC. This translates into CASSGEGGPNEQFF. The rearrangement uses TRBV2 and TRBJ2-1; a weak D match, TRBD2 (7 bases). V gave up 4 bases and J gave up 6 bases, with 13 bases separating them. Germline CDR1 is SNHLY and CDR2 is FYNNEI. The CDR3 has 14 residues.

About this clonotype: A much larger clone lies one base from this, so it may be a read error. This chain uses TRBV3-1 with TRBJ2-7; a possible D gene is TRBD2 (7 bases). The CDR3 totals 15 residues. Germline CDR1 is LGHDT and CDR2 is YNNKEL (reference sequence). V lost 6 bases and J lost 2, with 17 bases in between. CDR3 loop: CASSLTGEGAYEQYF. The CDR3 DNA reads TGTGCCAGCAGTCTTACGGGGGAGGGGGCCTACGAGCAGTACTTC.

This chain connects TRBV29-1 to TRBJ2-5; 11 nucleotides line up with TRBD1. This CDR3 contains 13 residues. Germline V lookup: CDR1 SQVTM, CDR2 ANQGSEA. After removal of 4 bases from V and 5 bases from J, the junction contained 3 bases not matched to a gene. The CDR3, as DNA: TGCAGCGTTGGGGGACAGGGGGAGGAGACCCAGTACTTC. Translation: CSVGGQGEETQYF.

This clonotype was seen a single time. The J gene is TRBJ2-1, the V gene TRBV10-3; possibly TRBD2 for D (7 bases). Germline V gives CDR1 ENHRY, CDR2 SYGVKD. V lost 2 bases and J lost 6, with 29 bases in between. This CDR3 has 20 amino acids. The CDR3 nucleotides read TGTGCCATCAGTGAGCTCTGGTGGGCGGGGGAGGACGAAGGGGGCAATGAGCAGTTCTTC. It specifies CAISELWWAGEDEGGNEQFF.

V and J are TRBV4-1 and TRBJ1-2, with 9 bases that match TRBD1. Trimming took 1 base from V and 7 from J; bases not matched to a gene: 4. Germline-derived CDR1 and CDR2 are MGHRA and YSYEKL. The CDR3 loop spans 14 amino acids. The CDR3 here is CASSQAGQGIGYTF. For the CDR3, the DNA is TGCGCCAGCAGCCAAGCAGGACAGGGGATTGGCTACACCTTC.

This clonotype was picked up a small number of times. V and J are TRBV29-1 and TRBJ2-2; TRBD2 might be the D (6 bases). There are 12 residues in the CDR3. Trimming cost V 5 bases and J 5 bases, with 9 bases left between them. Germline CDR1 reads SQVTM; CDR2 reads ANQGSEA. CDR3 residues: CSVWGVTGELFF. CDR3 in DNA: TGCAGCGTTTGGGGGGTTACCGGGGAGCTGTTTTTT.

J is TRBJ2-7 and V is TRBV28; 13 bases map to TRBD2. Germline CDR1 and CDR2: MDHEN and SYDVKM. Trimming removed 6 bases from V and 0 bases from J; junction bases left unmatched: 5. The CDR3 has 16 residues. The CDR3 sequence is CASRTSGGTSSYEQYF. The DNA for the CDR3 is TGTGCCAGCAGGACTAGCGGGGGGACTAGCTCCTACGAGCAGTACTTC.